This TCR beta chain was observed in a study of blood T cell repertoires in COVID-19. CDR3 length equals 18 residues. V dropped 0 bases and J dropped 8; count of bases not matched to a gene: 8. CDR1 and CDR2 (germline): LGHNA, YNFKEQ. Here immunoSEQ multiplex PCR was the method, and the copy in TCRdb shows in-frame clones only, minus some. The data contain under 300,000 clones, roughly 85% of them seen just once; the ten biggest clones take up about 2%. The sample consisted of peripheral blood. The genes are TRBV4-2 and TRBJ2-1; 15 bases are shared with TRBD2. This clonotype originated in a man aged 30-40 years who had recovered from COVID-19. CDR3 loop: CASSQEWTSGGALYEQFF. The CDR3 coding sequence is TGTGCCAGCAGCCAAGAGTGGACTAGCGGGGGGGCATTGTATGAGCAGTTCTTC.